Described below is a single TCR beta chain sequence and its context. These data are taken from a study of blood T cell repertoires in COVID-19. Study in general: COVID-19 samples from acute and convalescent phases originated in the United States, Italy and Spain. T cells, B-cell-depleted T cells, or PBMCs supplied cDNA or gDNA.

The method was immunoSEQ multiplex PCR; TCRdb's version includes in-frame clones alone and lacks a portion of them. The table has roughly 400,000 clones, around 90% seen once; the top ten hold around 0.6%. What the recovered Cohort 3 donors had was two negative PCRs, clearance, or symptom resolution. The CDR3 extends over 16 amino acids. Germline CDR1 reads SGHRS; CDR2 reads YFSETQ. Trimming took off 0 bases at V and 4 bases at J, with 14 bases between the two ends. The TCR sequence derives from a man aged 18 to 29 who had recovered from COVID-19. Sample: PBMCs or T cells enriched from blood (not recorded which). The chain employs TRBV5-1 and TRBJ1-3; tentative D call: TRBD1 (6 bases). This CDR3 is CASSLVGGLGGNTIYF. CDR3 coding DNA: TGCGCCAGCAGCTTGGTAGGGGGACTAGGCGGAAACACCATATATTTT.